This TCR beta chain was profiled in a study of cytomegalovirus exposure and HLA in healthy donors. Primers for the PCR totalled 60 Vbeta and 13 Jbeta. This table comes from immunoSEQ multiplex PCR, and its TCRdb copy is limited to in-frame clones, with some not included. In the table there are some 57,000 clones, roughly 77% of which are singletons. The source is a woman aged 30 to 39 in good health and CMV-seronegative. The sequencing sample was made of PBMCs.

The CDR3 DNA is TGTGCCAGCAGTTCACCGGGGACAGGGAACAAGCAGTACTTC. It is translated as CASSSPGTGNKQYF. This sequence joins TRBV28 and TRBJ2-7; the match to TRBD1 covers 9 bases. CDR1 is MDHEN, CDR2 SYDVKM, per germline. There are 14 residues in the CDR3. With V trimmed by 4 bases and J by 8 bases, 9 bases remained unmatched.